The next 6 T cell receptor beta chains were all read from a single sample in a study of molecular identifiers for immune sequencing clone quantification. TCRdb redid the calling of the PCR reads with MiXCR, one entry per CDR3 protein. The sample carries hundreds of thousands of distinct CDR3 sequences, over 20% recorded once. Input material: naive CD8+ T cells from blood, with Jurkat cell RNA spiked in. Specified subset: FACS-sorted CD8+CD4-CCR7+CD45RA+ naive T cells. Source of these receptors: a human donor in good health. Some libraries in this study had Jurkat cell RNA spiked in.

To note about this clonotype: A much larger clone sits a single nucleotide away, making a read error possible. The chain employs TRBV19 and TRBJ2-3; 11 bases line up with TRBD2. CDR3 size: 15 residues. CDR1 and CDR2 (germline): LNHDA, SQIVND (reference sequence). The CDR3 is CASSHGTSGTGTQYF. The CDR3 nucleotides are TGTGCCAGTAGTCACGGGACTAGCGGCACAGGTACGCAGTATTTT.

In its sample, this clonotype was seen many times. This chain connects TRBV12-3 or TRBV12-4 to TRBJ1-6, with D hard to call. The CDR3 runs 12 residues. V was trimmed by 10 bases and J by 4 bases, leaving 8 bases between them. The CDR3 protein is CATGPYNSPLHF. CDR3 sequence (DNA): TGTGCCACCGGGCCATATAATTCACCCCTCCACTTT.

V and J are TRBV12-3 or TRBV12-4 and TRBJ1-5, with D hard to call. The CDR3 totals 14 residues. Trimming left V 0 bases short and J 3 bases short, with 6 bases between. In DNA form, the CDR3 reads TGTGCCAGCAGTTTAGCAGGGTACAATCAGCCCCAGCATTTT. Its protein is CASSLAGYNQPQHF.

As for this clonotype: A much larger clone sits a single nucleotide away, making a read error possible. The rearrangement uses TRBV9 and TRBJ2-3, with 10 bases matching TRBD2. Germline CDR1 is SGDLS and CDR2 is YYNGEE. The length of the CDR3 is 18 residues. Trimming at V came to 4 bases and at J to 8 bases, leaving 19 bases not matched to a gene. Written as DNA, the CDR3 is TGTGCCAGCAGCACTGCGTCTAGCGGGAGCGTACTTAGTGTTACGCAGTATTTT. This sequence encodes CASSTASSGSVLSVTQYF.

This chain connects TRBV5-6 to TRBJ2-3, with TRBD2 matching over 11 bases. The V gene end was trimmed by 3 bases and the J gene end by 1 base; junction bases not matched to a gene: 4. The CDR3 sequence is 16 residues long. CDR1 is SGHDT, CDR2 YYEEEE, per germline. CDR3: CASSSTSGKGTDTQYF. Here the CDR3 DNA reads TGTGCCAGCAGCTCGACTAGCGGGAAAGGCACAGATACGCAGTATTTT.

This clonotype was detected a few times. V is TRBV30 and J is TRBJ1-1; no clear D. CDR1 is GTSNPN and CDR2 is SVGIG in the germline V gene (reference sequence). This CDR3 region has 12 residues. V gave up 7 bases and J gave up 10 bases, with 19 bases separating them. The CDR3 reads CAFEIRVPGAFF. The CDR3 DNA sequence: TGTGCCTTCGAAATCCGGGTGCCGGGAGCTTTCTTT. The variable domain in full, with the rest retrieved from reference TRBV30 and TRBJ1-1, is SQTIHQWPATLVQPVGSPLSLECTVEGTSNPNLYWYRQAAGRGLQLLFYSVGIGQISSEVPQNLSASRPQDRQFILSSKKLLLSDSGFYLCAFEIRVPGAFFGQGTRLTVV.